This entry features one TCR beta chain sequence. Based on its abundance in the sample, this clonotype is medium-sized (0.01 to 0.1%). The clone's antigen remains unknown. One base away there is no much larger clone; base qualities are not given. Library creation used PCR. The sequencer was an Illumina HiSeq 4000. Bulk TCR libraries were generated as previously described, with the TCR primers listed in Table S5 used. Total RNA was purified with the Qiagen AllPrep DNA/RNA kit. Before any analysis, reads coming from multiple sequencing runs of the same library were combined into one pool. On the study's bioinformatics: Reads were retained only if the reads had an exact TCR constant sequence, and the retained reads were trimmed to 150 nt and grouped according to their 12-nt molecular barcodes. Reads inside each barcode group were sub-clustered using a 15% Levenshtein threshold, and a quality-weighted consensus sequence was constructed for each RNA molecule. Non-functional sequences were removed, as were lower-count sequences one edit away from another. Barcode sub-clusters with fewer than 20% of the maximum read count were removed, based on fitting two negative binomial distributions. The public sequencing data were trimmed at Q25 with fastp and processed into clonotypes with MiXCR by TCRdb, which kept only in-frame beta chains. Entries are consolidated by CDR3 protein sequence, retaining the most common genes and DNA. These V and J calls derive from TCRdb rather than the authors' analysis. The sample table shows some 9,800 distinct CDR3 sequences, and approximately 19% are seen once. In total, the top ten clones hold over 1.5% of the sample.

The sample is drawn from a study of molecular identifiers for immune sequencing clone quantification listed by TCRdb under 2018. Turning to the overall study: In a replicate experiment, RNA from roughly 21,000 or 96,000 naive CD8 T cells was split into five aliquots, four of which were sequenced. This methods study used CD8 T cells to benchmark TCR RNA copy counting and molecular-identifier clustering-based TCR repertoire sequencing (MIDCIRS).

The junction shows trimming of 0 bases on V and 0 bases on J, plus 7 bases between the germline ends. From the cysteine up to the phenylalanine, the CDR3 has a length of 15 residues. Of the read, only the CDR3 DNA is kept; its 45 bases are in frame from base 1. In the germline V gene, CDR1 corresponds to MDHEN and CDR2 to SYDVKM. Points the paper makes about the study in general: Spiked-in Jurkat TCR RNA equal to a single cell's worth was reported to be detectable even within 1,100,000 naive CD8 T cells. In CMV-specific effector cells, clones with more than 20 RNA copies accounted for over 97% of molecules, whereas in naive cells such clones accounted for under 1%. Spiked-in Jurkat TCR RNA (approximately 10 copies' worth), which is not part of the donor repertoire, was contained in the naive libraries. Highly expanded clone sizes could be underestimated if identical TCR molecules share a barcode. Modeling gave roughly 3 recovered TCR RNA copies per cell versus 8 to 10 by digital PCR, implying about 30% capture efficiency. When barcode sub-clustering was omitted, TCR diversity was inflated by chimeric consensus sequences, with chimeras reaching as high as 47%.

Libraries of naive CD8 T cells were built from approximately 20,000 to 980,000 sorted cells, with 10%, 30% or 50% of the purified RNA used. Naive CD8 T cells, defined as CD8+CD4-CCR7+CD45RA+, were FACS-sorted into RLT Plus buffer on a BD FACSAria II. Detection sensitivity was tested by spiking Jurkat RNA equal to ten or so TCR copies' worth into samples containing 20,000-1,000,000 naive CD8 T cells. Enrichment of CD8 T cells was performed with RosetteSep CD8+ T Cell Enrichment Cocktail and Ficoll-Paque, after which ACK red cell lysis was carried out. The sequenced sample consisted of naive CD8+ T cells from blood, with Jurkat cell RNA spiked in. In the paper's terms, the cell subset or site label means: FACS-sorted CD8+CD4-CCR7+CD45RA+ naive T cells. This sequence originates from a human donor in good health. Some libraries in this study had Jurkat cell RNA spiked in. This sequence uses TRBV28 and TRBJ2-3; the best D guess is TRBD2, with 5 bases matching. The CDR3 is CASSLWGGSTDTQYF. The base sequence is TGTGCCAGCAGTTTATGGGGCGGGAGCACAGATACGCAGTATTTT.